This record covers a single T cell receptor (beta chain). Its specificity is unknown. The data were obtained in a study of beta chain features in type 1 diabetes. The isolated RNA, all of it, was reverse transcribed, so expressed TCRB transcripts were what got sequenced. Libraries were prepared by immunoSEQ multiplex PCR; TCRdb keeps only in-frame clonotypes and omits some of them. The sample carries 250,000 to 350,000 clones, roughly an eighth recorded once. Whole-study results and caveats: In all four CD4+ subsets, TCRB CDR3 length was significantly, moderately reduced in type 1 diabetes. More deletions and fewer insertions at VDJ junctions were found in patients with type 1 diabetes.

Sequences were obtained from naive CD4+ T cells from blood. The sequence was collected from a man aged 25 to 40 with type 1 diabetes.

CDR3 in DNA: TGTGCCAGCAGCCCCTTCAGGGGGCATGGCTACACCTTC. Translation: CASSPFRGHGYTF. V is TRBV28 and J is TRBJ1-2; the match to TRBD1 covers 8 bases. Trimming at V came to 6 bases and at J to 6 bases, leaving 6 bases not matched to a gene. Germline V gene data show CDR1 as MDHEN and CDR2 as SYDVKM. This CDR3 contains 13 residues.